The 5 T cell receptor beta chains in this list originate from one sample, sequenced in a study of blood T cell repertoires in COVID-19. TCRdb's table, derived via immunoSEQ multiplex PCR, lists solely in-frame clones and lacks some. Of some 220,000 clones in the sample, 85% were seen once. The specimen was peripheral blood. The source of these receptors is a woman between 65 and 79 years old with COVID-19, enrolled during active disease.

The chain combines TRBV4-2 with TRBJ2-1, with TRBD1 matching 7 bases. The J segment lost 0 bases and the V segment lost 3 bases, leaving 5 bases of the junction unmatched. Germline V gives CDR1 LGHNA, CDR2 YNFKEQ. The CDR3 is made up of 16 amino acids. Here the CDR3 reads CASSQAQGSSYNEQFF. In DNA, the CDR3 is TGTGCCAGCAGCCAGGCACAGGGGTCCTCCTACAATGAGCAGTTCTTC.

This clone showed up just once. The CDR3 region has the DNA TGTGCCAGCAGTTTTAGCTTAGGGGGTTACGAGCAGTACTTC. It yields the protein CASSFSLGGYEQYF. The V and J genes are TRBV27 and TRBJ2-7; a weak D match, TRBD1 (6 bases). The germline CDR1 and CDR2 sequences are MNHEY and SMNVEV (reference sequence). The CDR3 is 14 residues long. The V and J ends lost 3 bases and 4 bases respectively, with 13 bases between them.

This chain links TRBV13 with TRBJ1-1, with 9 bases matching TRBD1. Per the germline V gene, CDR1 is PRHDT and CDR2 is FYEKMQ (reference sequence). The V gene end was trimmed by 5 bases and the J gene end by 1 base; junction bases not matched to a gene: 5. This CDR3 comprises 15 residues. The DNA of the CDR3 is TGTGCCAGCAGCCCTCGGGACAGGGCGAACACTGAAGCTTTCTTT. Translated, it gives CASSPRDRANTEAFF.

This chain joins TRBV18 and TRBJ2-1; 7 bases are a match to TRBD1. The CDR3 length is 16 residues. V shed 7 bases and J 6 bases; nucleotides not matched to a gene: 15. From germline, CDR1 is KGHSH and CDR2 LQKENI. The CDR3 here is CASYPGGTKYSNEQFF. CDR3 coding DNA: TGTGCCAGCTACCCAGGGGGTACCAAATACAGCAATGAGCAGTTCTTC.

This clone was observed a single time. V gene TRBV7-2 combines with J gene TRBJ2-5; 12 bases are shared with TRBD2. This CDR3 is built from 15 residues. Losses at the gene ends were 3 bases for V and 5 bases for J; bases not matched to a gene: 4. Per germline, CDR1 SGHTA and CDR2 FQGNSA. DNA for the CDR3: TGTGCCAGCAGCTTTCGGACTAGCGGGATGGAGACCCAGTACTTC. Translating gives CASSFRTSGMETQYF.